This TCR beta chain originates from a study of cytomegalovirus exposure and HLA in healthy donors (dated by TCRdb to 2016 to 2017). About the study as a whole: An earlier analysis of about 530 of the donors reported 276 Gb of sequence data and 95 million to 140 million unique TCR beta sequences obtained from roughly 170 million T cells. Roughly 300 gigabases of sequencing data and around 87 million unique TCR sequences were included in an early release covering roughly 700 HLA-typed donors. Of the roughly 400 genotyped donors, approximately 83% fell in the genetic ancestry cluster associated with self-reported Caucasian donors. The study aimed to test whether signatures of past pathogen exposure could be identified by cataloging public T cell receptors. The T cell repertoires of roughly 660 subjects were profiled by immunosequencing and related to cytomegalovirus serostatus. Besides the first cohort of approximately 710 subjects, a separate validation cohort made up of about 120 different subjects was used. To predict cytomegalovirus infection status, the study brought together high-throughput TCR immunosequencing, statistical association of individual TCRs with disease status, and machine learning. In a later analysis, previously published TCR beta repertoires from more than 500 donors were re-analyzed and high-resolution HLA genotyping was added so that TCR occurrence patterns could be studied. Rather than drawing on any new phenotypic data, the later analysis identified candidate immune exposures from TCR beta sequences and the way those sequences occurred across donors. In an earlier analysis of 587 of the donors, high-throughput TCR beta sequencing was used to judge whether each TCR beta V gene segment behaved as functional or pseudogenic. Donor age, sex, ethnicity and CMV serostatus were compiled alongside the repertoire data. In a later genetic analysis, genome-wide SNP genotypes for about 55% of the roughly 700 donors were used, and that subset was treated as a discovery cohort. Every repertoire in the discovery cohort had been generated on one and the same sequencing platform. Class I and class II HLA loci were covered by the typing at four-digit resolution. Typing coverage varied by locus: roughly 629-640 donors for A, B, C, DRB1 and DQB1; 500 to 550 for DQA1; over 600 for DPA1; around 450 for DPB1. Roughly 5 DR-DQ haplotypes were handled as single units for association and clustering, since linkage in the cohort was strong. Among some 410 genotyped donors of the cohort, an average of about 220,000 unique TCR beta nucleotide sequences was sequenced per donor, of which about 19% were non-productive.

The junction carries 23 bases between V and J, which are trimmed by 4 bases and 7 bases respectively. Reading from cysteine to phenylalanine, the CDR3 counts 16 amino acids. Only CDR3 DNA remains: 48 bases, in frame from the first base. CDR1 and CDR2 were assigned from the germline V gene as SGHRS and YFSETQ. As to this clone: Its cognate antigen has yet to be identified. Base qualities were left out, and no much larger clone turns up one base away.

The cohort comprised fewer than 700 healthy bone marrow donors. At the time of sampling, every cohort member was nominally healthy, though immune exposures that went unrecorded were likely present. CMV serostatus was positive for roughly 290 and negative for about half of the roughly 670 cohort members, and was not recorded for this donor. Every donor gave a peripheral blood sample, and the peripheral blood mononuclear cells from that sample were used for TCR beta sequencing. Genomic DNA was extracted from the blood cell samples with the Qiagen DNeasy Blood Extraction Kit. Overall results and qualifications from the work: A later analysis found that TCR association rates varied across HLA loci, with DRB1 alleles showing the most associated TCRs and HLA-C alleles the fewest. Some IMGT-functional V segments, including TRBV6-2 and TRBV6-3, could not be distinguished by the 87-base-pair reads and were therefore excluded. In the study, 150 to 200 TCR beta chains were listed as associated with cytomegalovirus. The classifier was reported to diagnose cytomegalovirus status with high specificity and sensitivity in both the original cohort and the validation cohort. The authors suggested that the approach could potentially be generalized to other disease states and immunological phenotypes. Most TCR sequences were observed very rarely across donors, whereas some public TCRs were present in many individuals. CMV serostatus was the only immune exposure information available for the cohort. An earlier analysis of some 560 of the donors showed that most TCR beta V segments appeared in productive rearrangements either about 87% or about 30% of the time, which broadly matched IMGT annotations. In a later analysis, most CMV-associated TCR beta chains were found to appear HLA-restricted, with HLA associations seemingly driven largely by CMV exposure. Because HLA typing was unavailable for some donors at each locus, only the typed subset was used in association tests. Presence/absence analyses assumed roughly uniform sequencing depth across donors, an assumption that may not hold. A group of highly shared sequence variants was considered likely to be a technical artifact of the sequencing pipeline. A later genetic analysis associated a missense DCLRE1C variant with V-gene and J-gene trimming of TCR beta chains, and an independent cohort replicated the association. In a later analysis, HLA-associated TCR beta chains showed more clonal expansion and lower generation probabilities than non-associated chains that were equally common. A further reported finding was that TCR beta sequences accurately predicted the HLA-A and HLA-B alleles for most subjects in the first cohort. Several of the top co-occurrence clusters appeared to be linked to parvovirus B19, influenza, CMV and Epstein-Barr virus, according to a later analysis. Correlated functional status among segregating V segments might reflect linkage disequilibrium, but an unknown experimental factor could not be ruled out. The cohort was sequenced for TCR beta chains only, and without alpha or paired-chain data the features that could be detected were limited. In vitro tests confirmed that a few of the cytomegalovirus-associated TCR beta chains recognize cytomegalovirus antigens. Because counts were too low, about 15 rarely observed V segments, including chromosome 9 orphons, were left out of the earlier analysis of 587 of the donors. When HLA alleles, especially DR and DQ, strongly co-occurred, attributing TCR associations to individual alleles was difficult. Compared with the approximately 720-donor mean, donors in an Asian-associated ancestry cluster had fewer N-insertions in productive TCRs, according to a later genetic analysis. In a later analysis, 15,000 to 20,000 TCR beta sequences were associated with specific HLA alleles at a false discovery rate of 0.05.

The library was made by the immunoSEQ multiplex PCR assay. For the multiplex PCR, a mixture combining 60 forward primers for TCR Vbeta segments and 13 reverse primers for TCR Jbeta segments was used. The CDR3 region of rearranged TCR beta genes was amplified from genomic DNA by a multiplex PCR assay. On the Illumina HiSeq System, the amplified TCR beta libraries were sequenced as 87-base-pair reads. The study's processing was this. In a later analysis, around 80 million unique TCR beta chains were counted across the approximately 640 repertoires, and approximately 11 million of these chains were shared by at least two donors. A nearest-neighbor algorithm error-corrected the raw reads and collapsed the reads into unique sequences, merging closely related sequences to remove PCR and sequencing errors. CDR3 sequences were aligned to IMGT reference sequences to assign V, D and J gene segments. For a sequence to be retained, at least a six-nucleotide match to both a V gene segment and a J gene segment was required. Rearrangements were classified as productive when the CDR3 lacked stop codons and remained in frame with V and J, and all other rearrangements were classified as non-productive. CDR3 was defined by IMGT convention, running from the second conserved V-encoded cysteine to the conserved J-encoded phenylalanine. The earlier analysis of about 590 of the donors excluded sequences that lacked an unambiguous match to a single V gene segment. In an earlier analysis of approximately 590 of the donors, a V segment was called functional when productive rearrangements were above 56.7%, and segregating when the standard deviation between donors exceeded 5%. To diagnose cytomegalovirus status from the catalog of TCR beta chain sequences, a statistical classification framework was built. V and J gene assignment, in a later analysis, came from comparing TCR nucleotide sequences with IMGT/GENE-DB human TR gene sequences. Using the TCRdist pipeline, a later analysis assigned CDR3 sequences along with most-parsimonious VDJ recombination scenarios. In a later analysis, each TCR beta chain was defined by its CDR3 amino acid sequence together with its V-gene family, and reads without a unique V-gene family were excluded. To address suspected cross-contamination and a sequencing artifact, a later analysis removed 550 to 750 highly shared, low-generation-probability nucleotide sequences. In a later analysis, a clonal expansion index was calculated for each public chain from normalized within-repertoire ranks of inferred template counts. Generation probabilities in a later analysis came from a VDJ recombination model fitted to out-of-frame rearrangements, and those results were checked against IGoR. In a later analysis, TCR-TCR, TCR-HLA and TCR-CMV co-occurrence was scored with hypergeometric tests, and a repertoire-size bias correction was applied to TCR pairs. False discovery rates were estimated in a later analysis by permuting HLA or CMV assignments 20 times. In a later analysis, co-occurring TCRs were grouped using DBSCAN, and TCRdist sequence similarity was added for clustering within HLA-allele-positive subsets. Co-occurrence clustering excluded repertoires with fewer than 30,000 or more than 120,000 public chains, plus five with anomalous nucleotide sharing. TCRdb obtained this table from immuneACCESS and retained in-frame rearrangements with V and J assigned. These tables miss some clones; where compared with another copy, unresolved V genes account for less than half of the shortfall, and the remainder is unexplained. The D gene and trimming were derived from the DNA, and the V and J assignments and clone size from that table. Present in this sample are about 180,000 clones, about 69% of which were seen just once. Under 3% of the sample comes from the top ten.

Input material: PBMCs. The TCR originated in a human donor in good health. The chain is assembled from TRBV5-1 and TRBJ2-5, with a tentative D gene TRBD2 over 6 matching bases. The CDR3 protein sequence reads: CASSLGVSGPGGTQYF. The DNA is as follows: TGCGCCAGCAGCCTTGGGGTTAGCGGTCCAGGAGGGACCCAGTACTTC.